Presented here are 15 T cell receptor beta chains from one specimen sequenced in a study of shared clonotypes between healthy human individuals. Produced via immunoSEQ multiplex PCR; TCRdb's table is partial and in-frame only. The data hold about 230,000 clones, with 65% observed a single time. Sequenced: memory CD4+ T cells sorted from blood. The subset is: CD45RA-negative fraction. These receptors were taken from a man under 40 in good health.

This clone showed up just a few times. This CDR3 is CASWEGYRADTQYF. The CDR3 nucleotides read TGTGCCAGCTGGGAGGGGTACAGGGCAGATACGCAGTATTTT. The rearrangement joins TRBV2 to TRBJ2-3; D might be TRBD2 (7 bases). The V gene's germline CDR1 is SNHLY and CDR2 FYNNEI. The CDR3 contains 14 residues. V was clipped by 8 bases and J by 4 bases, with 16 bases between them.

The chain employs TRBV28 and TRBJ2-7; tentatively, D is TRBD1 or TRBD2 (6 bases each). The germline V gene encodes CDR1 MDHEN and CDR2 SYDVKM. The V and J ends lost 3 bases and 10 bases respectively, with 13 bases between them. The CDR3 is made up of 12 amino acids. DNA for the CDR3: TGTGCCAGCAGTTTTCGGGGGCGGGAACAGTACTTC. It specifies CASSFRGREQYF.

The chain joins TRBV6-1 to TRBJ2-5, with D tentatively TRBD1 (6 bases). V was shortened by 2 bases and J by 5 bases, with 21 bases between the two germline ends. CDR1 and CDR2 (germline): MNHNS, SASEGT. The CDR3 spans 17 residues. The chain's CDR3 is CASSERDVRGSPETQYF. In DNA form, the CDR3 reads TGTGCCAGCAGTGAAAGGGACGTAAGGGGGAGTCCGGAGACCCAGTACTTC.

V gene TRBV6-4 combines with J gene TRBJ1-2; 7 bases match TRBD1. With V trimmed by 6 bases and J by 8 bases, 6 bases remained unmatched. Germline lookup yields CDR1 MRHNA and CDR2 SNTAGT. The CDR3 spans 12 residues. CDR3: CASRRQGWGYTF. The CDR3 DNA reads as TGTGCCAGCAGGAGACAGGGTTGGGGCTACACCTTC.

The V gene is TRBV28, the J gene TRBJ1-3; 10 bases are a match to TRBD1. From germline, CDR1 is MDHEN and CDR2 SYDVKM. Unmatched junction bases numbered 4, after V lost 7 bases and J lost 4 bases. This CDR3 contains 14 residues. The CDR3 reads CASMGTGEGNTIYF. As DNA, the CDR3 is TGTGCCAGCATGGGGACAGGGGAAGGAAACACCATATATTTT.

J is TRBJ2-7 and V is TRBV18, with D possibly TRBD1 on 6 matching bases. The DNA end is more similar to TRBJ2-1, so the J call may be wrong. There are 13 residues in the CDR3. Germline-derived CDR1 and CDR2 are KGHSH and LQKENI. The CDR3: CASSQSTGNEQFF. CDR3 coding DNA: TGTGCCAGCTCACAATCAACAGGGAATGAGCAGTTCTTC.

This clone appeared once. Written as DNA, the CDR3 is TGCGCCAGCAGCGAAAGGGGAGACCTCACCGGGGAGCTGTTTTTT. It specifies CASSERGDLTGELFF. The rearrangement joins TRBV5-1 to TRBJ2-2; D could derive from TRBD1 or TRBD2 (5 bases each). The germline CDR1 and CDR2 sequences are SGHRS and YFSETQ. The CDR3 length is 15 residues. With 4 bases removed from V and 4 bases from J, the gap between germline ends came to 14 bases. Combining the CDR3 with reference TRBV5-1 and TRBJ2-2 gives the whole variable domain KAGVTQTPRYLIKTRGQQVTLSCSPISGHRSVSWYQQTPGQGLQFLFEYFSETQRNKGNFPGRFSGRQFSNSRSEMNVSTLELGDSALYLCASSERGDLTGELFFGEGSRLTVL.

V gene TRBV28 combines with J gene TRBJ1-5; D might be TRBD1 (6 bases). Germline loops: CDR1 MDHEN, CDR2 SYDVKM. CDR3 length equals 18 residues. The V end lost 8 bases, the J end lost 7 bases, and 30 bases lay between the germline ends. The CDR3 DNA reads as TGTGCCAGCGAGTCCCCGAAAGGTGGTAAGGGGGGGCGACAGCCCCAGCATTTT. Amino acids: CASESPKGGKGGRQPQHF.

V usage is TRBV9 and J usage is TRBJ2-1, with D perhaps TRBD2 (6 bases). The germline V gene has CDR1 SGDLS and CDR2 YYNGEE. Trimming removed 0 bases from V and 4 bases from J, with 20 bases in between. The CDR3 length is 18 residues. CDR3 in DNA: TGTGCCAGCAGCGTAGCCATCGCGGGACTCCATTTATACAATGAGCAGTTCTTC. Translated: CASSVAIAGLHLYNEQFF. Variable domain in full (rest from reference TRBV9 and TRBJ2-1): DSGVTQTPKHLITATGQRVTLRCSPRSGDLSVYWYQQSLDQGLQFLIQYYNGEERAKGNILERFSAQQFPDLHSELNLSSLELGDSALYFCASSVAIAGLHLYNEQFFGPGTRLTVL.

This clone has a handful of counts. Here the CDR3 DNA reads TGTGCCAGCACCCGACAGGGGCGCATGAACACTGAAGCTTTCTTT. Protein product: CASTRQGRMNTEAFF. V gene TRBV27 combines with J gene TRBJ1-1; 8 positions match TRBD1. V trimming: 7 bases; J trimming: 0 bases; junction bases outside the gene matches: 7. The CDR3 sequence is 15 residues long. CDR1 and CDR2 from the germline V gene are MNHEY and SMNVEV (reference sequence).

Here the CDR3 reads CSASLRTVNTEAFF. The CDR3, as DNA: TGCAGCGCCTCACTCAGGACCGTGAACACTGAAGCTTTCTTT. The chain has TRBV29-1 and TRBJ1-1; D is ambiguous. V lost 7 bases and J lost 0, with 15 bases in between. The CDR3 has 14 residues. CDR1 SQVTM and CDR2 ANQGSEA come from the germline V gene.

This chain connects TRBV7-2 to TRBJ1-1, with D hard to call. V lost 0 bases and J lost 2, with 4 bases in between. Germline V gene sequence: CDR1 SGHTA, CDR2 FQGNSA. CDR3 length equals 13 residues. The CDR3 DNA follows: TGTGCCAGCAGCTTAGCAAAAAACACTGAAGCTTTCTTT. It is translated as CASSLAKNTEAFF.

This clone was counted ten times or more. The junction departs from germline at one end; a sequencing error may be responsible. The chain links TRBV29-1 to TRBJ2-5; 9 bases match TRBD1. Germline-derived CDR1 and CDR2 are SQVTM and ANQGSEA. The CDR3 runs to 13 residues. The DNA of the CDR3 is TGCAGCGTGGAAGGGACAGGGAGAGAGACCCAGTACTTC. Protein sequence: CSVEGTGRETQYF.

The chain links TRBV25-1 to TRBJ2-2; 12 nucleotides match TRBD2. V shed 4 bases and J 6 bases; nucleotides not matched to a gene: 12. CDR1 MGHDK and CDR2 SYGVNS come from the germline V gene. The CDR3 is 18 amino acids. The CDR3 is CASSVLAGGPLGAGELFF. Written as DNA, the CDR3 is TGTGCCAGCAGTGTGCTAGCGGGAGGGCCTTTAGGCGCCGGGGAGCTGTTTTTT.

The gene calls are TRBV5-4 and TRBJ2-3; 9 nucleotides line up with TRBD2. The germline V gene encodes CDR1 SGHNT and CDR2 YYREEE (reference sequence). CDR3 size: 17 residues. The junction had 10 bases not matched to a gene; V was cut back by 5 bases and J by 0 bases. CDR3 region: CASRRGGLARSTDTQYF. DNA for the CDR3: TGTGCCAGCAGAAGGGGGGGACTAGCAAGAAGCACAGATACGCAGTATTTT.